The 25 T cell receptor beta chains listed next were all sequenced from one sample in a study of cytomegalovirus exposure and HLA in healthy donors. Sequencing used immunoSEQ multiplex PCR; TCRdb keeps in-frame clones, though not all of them. Of approximately 120,000 clones listed, roughly 95% are singletons. Material: PBMCs. These receptors were taken from a man aged 18 to 30 in good health and CMV-seronegative.

This sequence joins TRBV7-3 and TRBJ2-3; D perhaps matches TRBD2 (5 bases). The CDR3 contains 17 residues. Between the trimmed V and J ends, which lost 1 base and 0 bases, there was a span of 14 bases. CDR1 is SGHTA and CDR2 is FQGTGA in the germline V gene. CDR3 DNA: TGTGCCAGCAGCTTAAGCTCCCGAGCGGATAGCACAGATACGCAGTATTTT. This sequence encodes CASSLSSRADSTDTQYF.

The chain has TRBV7-8 and TRBJ2-1, with TRBD2 as a possible D gene (5 bases). This CDR3 comprises 16 residues. Trimming shortened V by 3 bases and J by 5 bases, and 17 bases separated the two germline ends. Per the germline V gene, CDR1 is SGHVS and CDR2 is FQNEAQ. This CDR3 reads CASSFKYSEAHNEQFF. The DNA of the CDR3 is TGTGCCAGCAGCTTTAAGTATTCGGAGGCCCACAATGAGCAGTTCTTC.

The rearrangement joins TRBV5-6 to TRBJ1-2; weak D call: TRBD1 (6 bases). Germline values: CDR1 SGHDT, CDR2 YYEEEE. The CDR3 is 15 residues long. Trimming left V 0 bases short and J 4 bases short, with 13 bases between. CDR3 sequence: CASSLGGTPSYGYTF. CDR3 in DNA: TGTGCCAGCAGCTTGGGGGGGACACCTTCCTATGGCTACACCTTC.

This sequence joins TRBV5-8 and TRBJ2-2; 9 bases agree with TRBD1. V trimming: 4 bases; J trimming: 7 bases; junction bases outside the gene matches: 11. Germline CDR1 is SGHTS and CDR2 is YDEGEE. This CDR3 is built from 16 residues. In DNA, the CDR3 is TGTGCCAGCAGCCGCGCCCTACAGGGGGCGAACGGGGAGCTGTTTTTT. As protein: CASSRALQGANGELFF.

The V gene is TRBV19, the J gene TRBJ1-1; D ambiguous. V was trimmed by 8 bases and J by 1 base, leaving 8 bases between them. Germline CDR1 LNHDA, CDR2 SQIVND (reference sequence). The CDR3 covers 12 residues. CDR3 loop: CASRSGNTEAFF. CDR3 DNA: TGTGCCAGTCGATCGGGGAACACTGAAGCTTTCTTT.

The chain employs TRBV4-2 and TRBJ1-3; D perhaps matches TRBD1 (6 bases). V was trimmed by 0 bases and J by 0 bases, leaving 12 bases between them. Germline-derived CDR1 and CDR2 are LGHNA and YNFKEQ. The CDR3 contains 17 residues. The CDR3 here is CASSQEKGHNSGNTIYF. As DNA, the CDR3 is TGTGCCAGCAGCCAAGAAAAGGGACACAACTCTGGAAACACCATATATTTT.

This clone showed up just once. Written as DNA, the CDR3 is TGTGCCAGCAGCGCGGACAGGGGGCCAGAGACCCAGTACTTC. Translated: CASSADRGPETQYF. The V and J genes are TRBV7-2 and TRBJ2-5, with 11 bases aligning to TRBD1. Germline loops: CDR1 SGHTA, CDR2 FQGNSA. This CDR3 comprises 14 residues. The ends lost 5 bases at V and 4 bases at J; junction bases unmatched: 3.

The chain uses TRBV11-3 and TRBJ2-3; possible D gene TRBD2, 5 bases. The germline V gene encodes CDR1 SGHNT and CDR2 YENEEA. The CDR3 totals 14 residues. The V and J ends lost 3 bases and 6 bases respectively, with 13 bases between them. CDR3 region: CASSLGSLADTQYF. CDR3 DNA: TGTGCCAGCAGCTTGGGGAGCTTGGCGGATACGCAGTATTTT.

The rearrangement uses TRBV7-8 and TRBJ2-1, with TRBD1 matching over 7 bases. The CDR3 covers 19 residues. Trimming at V came to 1 base and at J to 9 bases, leaving 21 bases not matched to a gene. Germline V CDR1 and CDR2: SGHVS, FQNEAQ. The CDR3 loop reads CASSLGRPWDRGRSGEQFF. CDR3 nucleotide sequence: TGTGCCAGCAGCTTAGGCAGACCTTGGGACAGAGGTCGGTCGGGTGAGCAGTTCTTC.

CDR3 coding DNA: TGTGCCAGCAGCCCGCCACTGGGGGAGGGGGACACTGAAGCTTTCTTT. Protein: CASSPPLGEGDTEAFF. The J gene is TRBJ1-1, the V gene TRBV27; D is perhaps TRBD1 (6 bases). Germline V gene sequence: CDR1 MNHEY, CDR2 SMNVEV (reference sequence). V lost 6 bases and J 3 bases, leaving 20 bases between the germline ends. CDR3 length: 16 residues.

This rearrangement joins TRBV30 to TRBJ2-1; TRBD2 aligns across 7 bases. Germline CDR1 GTSNPN, CDR2 SVGIG (reference sequence). Trimming took 6 bases from V and 1 from J; bases not matched to a gene: 6. This CDR3 spans 14 amino acids. The DNA for the CDR3 is TGTGCCTGTACCGAAGCGGGATCCTACAATGAGCAGTTCTTC. It specifies CACTEAGSYNEQFF.

The chain has TRBV6-5 and TRBJ1-1; TRBD1 aligns across 7 bases. CDR1 MNHEY and CDR2 SVGAGI come from the germline V gene. With 5 bases clipped from V and 5 bases from J, the junction kept 5 bases outside the gene matches. This CDR3 is built from 13 residues. DNA of the CDR3: TGTGCCAGCAGTAGACAGGGTAAGACTGAAGCTTTCTTT. Its protein is CASSRQGKTEAFF.

The gene calls are TRBV9 and TRBJ2-1; 13 bases agree with TRBD2. V lost 4 bases to trimming and J lost 7 bases; unmatched junction nucleotides: 5. From germline, CDR1 is SGDLS and CDR2 YYNGEE. This CDR3 is 15 amino acids long. In DNA form, the CDR3 reads TGTGCCAGCAGCACTAGCGGGAGGGTTTTGAATGAGCAGTTCTTC. Translated: CASSTSGRVLNEQFF. The whole variable domain, filled in from reference TRBV9 and TRBJ2-1, reads DSGVTQTPKHLITATGQRVTLRCSPRSGDLSVYWYQQSLDQGLQFLIQYYNGEERAKGNILERFSAQQFPDLHSELNLSSLELGDSALYFCASSTSGRVLNEQFFGPGTRLTVL.

The chain uses TRBV6-5 and TRBJ2-5; D is ambiguous. Germline CDR1 MNHEY, CDR2 SVGAGI. This CDR3 has 13 residues. V was trimmed by 0 bases and J by 1 base, leaving 3 bases between them. The DNA for the CDR3 is TGTGCCAGCAGTTACTCCAGCCAAGAGACCCAGTACTTC. The encoded protein is CASSYSSQETQYF.

The V gene is TRBV6-6, the J gene TRBJ2-4; possibly TRBD1 for D (5 bases). The CDR3 consists of 15 residues. V was cut by 2 bases and J by 3 bases, with 11 bases left in between. Germline CDR1 reads MNHNY; CDR2 reads SVGAGI (reference sequence). CDR3 bases: TGTGCCAGCAGTTACGGACGTCAGGGCAAAAACATTCAGTACTTC. Its protein is CASSYGRQGKNIQYF.

V is TRBV9 and J is TRBJ2-1; D is possibly TRBD2 (7 bases). Germline V gene data show CDR1 as SGDLS and CDR2 as YYNGEE. The CDR3 extends over 14 amino acids. Trimming removed 3 bases from V and 5 bases from J, with 12 bases in between. This CDR3 reads CASSASGTHNEQFF. DNA of the CDR3: TGTGCCAGCAGCGCCAGCGGGACACACAATGAGCAGTTCTTC. Based on the CDR3 plus reference TRBV9 and TRBJ2-1, the full variable domain is DSGVTQTPKHLITATGQRVTLRCSPRSGDLSVYWYQQSLDQGLQFLIQYYNGEERAKGNILERFSAQQFPDLHSELNLSSLELGDSALYFCASSASGTHNEQFFGPGTRLTVL.

The chain joins TRBV28 to TRBJ1-5, with D possibly matching TRBD1 (5 bases). Trimming removed 6 bases at V and 7 bases at J, with 22 bases between. The CDR3 is 16 residues long. CDR1 and CDR2 (germline): MDHEN, SYDVKM. The CDR3 nucleotides read TGTGCCAGCAGACCCGCCACAGGTGGGCTGGAACAGCCCCAGCATTTT. Translating it yields CASRPATGGLEQPQHF. Using reference TRBV28 and TRBJ1-5 for the parts outside the CDR3, the full variable domain is DVKVTQSSRYLVKRTGEKVFLECVQDMDHENMFWYRQDPGLGLRLIYFSYDVKMKEKGDIPEGYSVSREKKERFSLILESASTNQTSMYLCASRPATGGLEQPQHFGDGTRLSIL.

The CDR3 reads CASRPGTELLALHF. CDR3 DNA sequence: TGTGCCAGCAGACCCGGGACAGAGCTTTTGGCCCTCCACTTT. The J gene is TRBJ1-6, the V gene TRBV6-5; 7 bases agree with TRBD1. V lost 6 bases, J lost 14 bases, and 13 bases stayed unmatched. Germline values: CDR1 MNHEY, CDR2 SVGAGI. The CDR3 extends over 14 amino acids.

The rearrangement uses TRBV5-4 and TRBJ2-3; TRBD2 is a possible D gene (5 bases). The CDR3 is 14 residues long. Trimming pared 7 bases from V and 0 bases from J, leaving 12 bases between. Per the germline V gene, CDR1 is SGHNT and CDR2 is YYREEE (reference sequence). The CDR3 bases are TGTGCCAGCCAGAGCGGCCCCAGCACAGATACGCAGTATTTT. Protein: CASQSGPSTDTQYF.

The chain is built from TRBV7-9 and TRBJ1-1; 9 bases are shared with TRBD1. Germline CDR1 reads SEHNR; CDR2 reads FQNEAQ (reference sequence). This CDR3 has 14 amino acids. With V trimmed by 6 bases and J by 4 bases, 6 bases remained unmatched. The CDR3 coding sequence is TGTGCCAGCAGGAAACAGGGGGCTAGCACTGAAGCTTTCTTT. Translation gives CASRKQGASTEAFF.

The chain is built from TRBV7-3 and TRBJ2-1; TRBD2 aligns across 10 bases. From germline, CDR1 is SGHTA and CDR2 FQGTGA. The ends lost 6 bases at V and 0 bases at J; junction bases unmatched: 5. The length of the CDR3 is 16 residues. As DNA, the CDR3 is TGTGCCAGCAGGTACCCTAGCGGGAGCTCCTACAATGAGCAGTTCTTC. Amino acid sequence: CASRYPSGSSYNEQFF. Supplemented by reference TRBV7-3 and TRBJ2-1, the full variable domain reads GAGVSQTPSNKVTEKGKYVELRCDPISGHTALYWYRQSLGQGPEFLIYFQGTGAADDSGLPNDRFFAVRPEGSVSTLKIQRTERGDSAVYLCASRYPSGSSYNEQFFGPGTRLTVL.

The V call is TRBV5-6, the J call TRBJ2-3; 16 bases line up with TRBD2. Germline CDR1 reads SGHDT; CDR2 reads YYEEEE. The junction had 7 bases not matched to a gene; V was cut back by 3 bases and J by 3 bases. The length of the CDR3 is 18 residues. The CDR3 bases are TGTGCCAGCAGCTCGGGACTAGCGGGAGGGGTGGGGACAGATACGCAGTATTTT. It is translated as CASSSGLAGGVGTDTQYF.

This clone was recorded once. The chain has TRBV4-2 and TRBJ1-3, with 8 bases aligning to TRBD1. The germline V gene encodes CDR1 LGHNA and CDR2 YNFKEQ. V dropped 3 bases and J dropped 4; count of bases not matched to a gene: 11. The CDR3 sequence is 17 residues long. CDR3: CASSQSRGQSGGNTIYF. The CDR3 nucleotides read TGTGCCAGCAGCCAGAGCAGGGGGCAATCGGGAGGAAACACCATATATTTT.

This clone showed up just a few times. This chain uses TRBV4-3 with TRBJ1-4, with 8 bases matching TRBD1. This CDR3 has 16 residues. Per the germline V gene, CDR1 is LGHNA and CDR2 is YSLEER. V was pared by 4 bases and J by 5 bases, with 9 bases of the junction left unmatched. CDR3 DNA: TGCGCCAGCAGCCCCTTGCAGGGGGCCGAGAATGAAAAACTGTTTTTT. Translation: CASSPLQGAENEKLFF.

The chain employs TRBV18 and TRBJ2-5; TRBD2 matches 7 bases. Losses at the gene ends were 1 base for V and 1 base for J; bases not matched to a gene: 6. This CDR3 spans 16 amino acids. Germline CDR1 is KGHSH and CDR2 is LQKENI. The CDR3 coding sequence is TGTGCCAGCTCACCACTAACGCGGGAGCCCCAAGAGACCCAGTACTTC. It specifies CASSPLTREPQETQYF. The entire variable domain, with the rest obtained from reference TRBV18 and TRBJ2-5, is as follows: NAGVMQNPRHLVRRRGQEARLRCSPMKGHSHVYWYRQLPEEGLKFMVYLQKENIIDESGMPKERFSAEFPKEGPSILRIQQVVRGDSAAYFCASSPLTREPQETQYFGPGTRLLVL.